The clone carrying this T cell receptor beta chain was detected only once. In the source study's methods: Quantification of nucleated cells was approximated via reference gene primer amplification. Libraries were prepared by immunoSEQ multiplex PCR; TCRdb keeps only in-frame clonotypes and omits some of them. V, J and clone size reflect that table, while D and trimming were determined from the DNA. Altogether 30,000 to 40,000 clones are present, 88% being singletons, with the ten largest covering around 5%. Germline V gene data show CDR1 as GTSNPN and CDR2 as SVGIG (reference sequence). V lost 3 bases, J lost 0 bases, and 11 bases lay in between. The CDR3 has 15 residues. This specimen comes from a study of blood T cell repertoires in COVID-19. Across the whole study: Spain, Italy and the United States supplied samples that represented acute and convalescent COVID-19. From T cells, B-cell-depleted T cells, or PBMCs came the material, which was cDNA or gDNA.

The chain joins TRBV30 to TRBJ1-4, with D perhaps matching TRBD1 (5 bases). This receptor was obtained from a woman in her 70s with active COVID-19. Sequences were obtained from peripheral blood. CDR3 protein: CAWSGGHTTNEKLFF. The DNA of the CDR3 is TGTGCCTGGAGCGGCGGACATACAACTAATGAAAAACTGTTTTTT.